One sample yielded the 25 T cell receptor beta chains listed below, sequenced in a study of CD8 T cells in Susac syndrome (dated by TCRdb to between 2018 and 2020). The library was built by means of the immunoSEQ multiplex PCR assay. RNA was extracted with the RNeasy kit and about 0.5 to 1 ug was reverse transcribed using random hexamers. Using fastp at Q25 and MiXCR, TCRdb reprocessed the public reads and kept productive beta chains. Each entry merges the rows of one CDR3 protein and shows their most common DNA and genes. In all, the sample holds about 200,000 distinct CDR3 sequences, and under 97% of those were seen once. The ten largest make up 0.093% of the sample. The source material was CD4+ T cells from PBMCs. The receptors stem from a human donor with multiple sclerosis.

CDR3 sequence: CASLRGGSTDTQYF. CDR3 coding DNA: TGTGCCAGCCTACGCGGGGGGAGCACAGATACGCAGTATTTT. The chain carries TRBV7-2 and TRBJ2-3; 8 bases are shared with TRBD2. V shed 8 bases, J shed 0 bases, and the junction held 4 bases outside the gene matches. CDR1 and CDR2 (germline): SGHTA, FQGNSA. This CDR3 spans 14 amino acids.

This clonotype is a singleton in its sample. The chain is built from TRBV9 and TRBJ2-2; D remains ambiguous. CDR1 SGDLS and CDR2 YYNGEE come from the germline V gene. Trimming removed 4 bases from V and 5 bases from J, with 15 bases in between. This CDR3 region has 15 residues. In nucleotides, the CDR3 is TGTGCCAGCAGCACAGACATACCCAGGACCGGGGAGCTGTTTTTT. Amino acid sequence: CASSTDIPRTGELFF.

This clonotype was detected only once. The genes are TRBV5-1 and TRBJ2-1; D unresolved. Germline-derived CDR1 and CDR2 are SGHRS and YFSETQ. Trimming removed 0 bases from V and 3 bases from J, with 1 base in between. This CDR3 contains 12 residues. CDR3 DNA: TGCGCCAGCAGCTTGGACTACAATGAGCAGTTCTTC. It codes for CASSLDYNEQFF.

The chain joins TRBV2 to TRBJ2-1, with unresolved D. Deletions cut 4 bases from V and 0 bases from J, with 13 bases between. CDR3 length: 16 residues. Germline CDR1 reads SNHLY; CDR2 reads FYNNEI. CDR3 in amino acids: CASSVYGLGSYNEQFF. In DNA form, the CDR3 reads TGTGCCAGCAGTGTATACGGGCTGGGCTCCTACAATGAGCAGTTCTTC. The full variable domain, rest sourced from reference TRBV2 and TRBJ2-1, is EPEVTQTPSHQVTQMGQEVILRCVPISNHLYFYWYRQILGQKVEFLVSFYNNEISEKSEIFDDQFSVERPDGSNFTLKIRSTKLEDSAMYFCASSVYGLGSYNEQFFGPGTRLTVL.

The chain has TRBV12-3 or TRBV12-4 and TRBJ1-2; 8 nucleotides match TRBD1. The CDR3 is 14 residues long. Germline trimming cut 5 bases from V and 8 bases from J; bases unmatched to any gene: 10. The CDR3 DNA sequence: TGTGCCAGCAGTCCCTCAGGGGGCGCGAGGGGCTACACCTTC. It codes for CASSPSGGARGYTF.

The rearrangement uses TRBV20-1 and TRBJ1-2; D ambiguous. The CDR3 spans 14 residues. The V gene's germline CDR1 is DFQATT and CDR2 SNEGSKA (reference sequence). Trimming removed 8 bases at V and 8 bases at J, with 24 bases between. The CDR3 nucleotides are TGCAGTCCCTTAACTGGACGGACCCTGGGGGGCTACACCTTC. Residues: CSPLTGRTLGGYTF.

This chain uses TRBV10-3 with TRBJ1-6; TRBD1 aligns across 7 bases. Germline-derived CDR1 and CDR2 are ENHRY and SYGVKD. The CDR3 contains 13 residues. V was clipped by 7 bases and J by 8 bases; unmatched bases: 5. CDR3 sequence reads: CAINRGGDSPLHF. CDR3 sequence (DNA): TGTGCCATCAACAGGGGAGGGGATTCACCCCTCCACTTT.

The chain combines TRBV5-1 with TRBJ2-5; D gene unclear. The CDR3 runs 16 residues. V gave up 5 bases and J gave up 2 bases, with 19 bases separating them. The germline V gene has CDR1 SGHRS and CDR2 YFSETQ. The CDR3 DNA is TGCGCCAGCAGTCTGTTGCCGCTAGGGCTTCAAGAGACCCAGTACTTC. This translates into CASSLLPLGLQETQYF.

In its sample, this clonotype was seen once. The rearrangement links TRBV12-5 to TRBJ2-1; no definite D call. The V and J ends lost 1 base and 4 bases respectively, with 2 bases between them. This CDR3 is 12 amino acids long. Per germline, CDR1 LGHNT and CDR2 FRNRAP. The CDR3 region has the DNA TGTGCTAGTGGTTTGGGTTACAATGAGCAGTTCTTC. Encoded protein: CASGLGYNEQFF.

V and J are TRBV30 and TRBJ1-3, with 7 bases aligning to TRBD1. Germline V gene sequence: CDR1 GTSNPN, CDR2 SVGIG (reference sequence). V shed 3 bases and J 3 bases; nucleotides not matched to a gene: 5. CDR3 length equals 14 residues. For the CDR3, the DNA is TGTGCCTGGAGAGAGGGGGCAGGTGGAAACACCATATATTTT. The encoded protein is CAWREGAGGNTIYF.

The rearrangement links TRBV12-3 or TRBV12-4 to TRBJ1-2, with D tentatively TRBD1 (6 bases). Trimming stripped 5 bases from V and 4 bases from J, with 14 bases between. CDR3 length: 14 amino acids. The CDR3 nucleotides read TGTGCCAGCAGTACCATCGGACAGAGCTATGGCTACACCTTC. This codes for CASSTIGQSYGYTF.

The sample holds a few counts of this clonotype. The genes are TRBV28 and TRBJ2-7; 8 bases map to TRBD1. V lost 4 bases to trimming and J lost 2 bases; unmatched junction nucleotides: 4. Germline-derived CDR1 and CDR2 are MDHEN and SYDVKM. CDR3 length: 14 residues. The chain's CDR3 is CASSSGTGAYEQYF. As DNA, the CDR3 is TGTGCCAGCAGTTCCGGGACAGGTGCCTACGAGCAGTACTTC.

This chain connects TRBV4-3 to TRBJ1-1; 11 bases align to TRBD1. This CDR3 spans 15 amino acids. CDR1 is LGHNA and CDR2 is YSLEER in the germline V gene. V lost 1 base and J lost 6; bases outside the gene matches: 4. CDR3 amino acids: CASSQGTGGIAEAFF. As DNA, the CDR3 is TGCGCCAGCAGCCAAGGGACAGGGGGCATCGCTGAAGCTTTCTTT.

The J gene is TRBJ2-7, the V gene TRBV7-9; possibly TRBD2 for D (6 bases). V lost 5 bases and J 3 bases, leaving 17 bases between the germline ends. The germline gives CDR1 SEHNR, CDR2 FQNEAQ (reference sequence). The CDR3 runs 15 residues. In DNA, the CDR3 is TGTGCCAGCAGCCCGGGACTGGGACTCATCTACGAGCAGTACTTC. This gives the protein CASSPGLGLIYEQYF.

The chain joins TRBV7-9 to TRBJ1-6; D is undetermined. The V gene's germline CDR1 is SEHNR and CDR2 FQNEAQ (reference sequence). There are 12 residues in the CDR3. Deletions cut 1 base from V and 16 bases from J, with 11 bases between. The CDR3 protein is CASSLGGRILHF. The DNA for the CDR3 is TGTGCCAGCAGCTTAGGAGGGCGGATACTCCACTTT.

Here the CDR3 DNA reads TGTGCCAGCAGTTACTCTCTTTGGAGCGGGGGAAACAATGAGCAGTTCTTC. Protein: CASSYSLWSGGNNEQFF. This sequence joins TRBV6-5 and TRBJ2-1; 8 bases agree with TRBD2. This CDR3 has 17 residues. V shed 0 bases, J shed 5 bases, and the junction held 9 bases outside the gene matches. Germline V lookup: CDR1 MNHEY, CDR2 SVGAGI.

V is TRBV14 and J is TRBJ1-6; TRBD1 matches 7 bases. After removal of 0 bases from V and 3 bases from J, the junction contained 5 bases not matched to a gene. This CDR3 comprises 17 residues. Germline CDR1 and CDR2: SGHDN and FVKESK. The DNA for the CDR3 is TGTGCCAGCAGCCAAGACAAGGGACAGAACTATAATTCACCCCTCCACTTT. Protein sequence: CASSQDKGQNYNSPLHF. Based on the CDR3 plus reference TRBV14 and TRBJ1-6, the full variable domain is EAGVTQFPSHSVIEKGQTVTLRCDPISGHDNLYWYRRVMGKEIKFLLHFVKESKQDESGMPNNRFLAERTGGTYSTLKVQPAELEDSGVYFCASSQDKGQNYNSPLHFGNGTRLTVT.

This rearrangement joins TRBV7-9 to TRBJ2-4; tentatively, D is TRBD1 or TRBD2 (5 bases each). CDR3 length: 12 amino acids. Per the germline V gene, CDR1 is SEHNR and CDR2 is FQNEAQ (reference sequence). The V and J ends lost 3 bases and 7 bases respectively, with 7 bases between them. The CDR3 here is CASSLGRNIQYF. The CDR3 coding sequence is TGTGCCAGCAGCTTGGGACGTAACATTCAGTACTTC.

The table lists this clonotype with a count of one. The V and J genes are TRBV29-1 and TRBJ1-1; D is ambiguous. CDR3 length: 13 amino acids. V lost 7 bases and J 1 base, leaving 13 bases between the germline ends. CDR1 and CDR2 (germline): SQVTM, ANQGSEA. DNA of the CDR3: TGCAGCGCCGCGGCAGGAGGGAACACTGAAGCTTTCTTT. Amino acid sequence: CSAAAGGNTEAFF.

J is TRBJ2-2 and V is TRBV9; TRBD2 matches at 10 bases. The CDR3 runs 17 residues. V dropped 0 bases and J dropped 4; count of bases not matched to a gene: 6. The V gene's germline CDR1 is SGDLS and CDR2 YYNGEE. CDR3 nucleotide sequence: TGTGCCAGCAGCGTAGCAGCGGGGGGGCTAGGCACCGGGGAGCTGTTTTTT. Amino acid sequence: CASSVAAGGLGTGELFF.

The chain carries TRBV7-9 and TRBJ2-1, with D perhaps matching TRBD2 (6 bases). The CDR3 sequence is 13 residues long. The V end lost 1 base, the J end lost 11 bases, and 12 bases lay between the germline ends. Germline values: CDR1 SEHNR, CDR2 FQNEAQ (reference sequence). The CDR3 sequence is CASSLGRETKQFF. CDR3 coding DNA: TGTGCCAGCAGCTTAGGACGGGAGACCAAGCAGTTCTTC.

This chain connects TRBV30 to TRBJ2-3; 10 positions agree with TRBD1. Germline V gene sequence: CDR1 GTSNPN, CDR2 SVGIG (reference sequence). The CDR3 loop spans 14 amino acids. J lost 5 bases, V lost 3 bases, and 5 bases had no gene match. CDR3 bases: TGTGCCTGGAGCGGGGACAGGGGACGAGATACGCAGTATTTT. Translation: CAWSGDRGRDTQYF.

The V call is TRBV30, the J call TRBJ2-1; D call uncertain. The CDR3 runs to 13 residues. Germline CDR1 GTSNPN, CDR2 SVGIG (reference sequence). V was shortened by 4 bases and J by 6 bases, with 13 bases between the two germline ends. CDR3 nucleotide sequence: TGTGCCTGGAACAGTGGGGTGGGCAATGAGCAGTTCTTC. Encoded protein: CAWNSGVGNEQFF.

The gene calls are TRBV15 and TRBJ1-4; 7 bases agree with TRBD1. CDR3 size: 15 residues. The germline gives CDR1 LNHNV, CDR2 YYDKDF (reference sequence). The trim removed 7 bases at V and 1 base at J, leaving 6 bases unmatched. The CDR3 region has the DNA TGTGCCACCACCCGACAGGGCCGAACTAATGAAAAACTGTTTTTT. This sequence encodes CATTRQGRTNEKLFF.

This clonotype has a handful of counts. The chain uses TRBV20-1 and TRBJ2-7, with TRBD1 matching 10 bases. Germline V CDR1 and CDR2: DFQATT, SNEGSKA (reference sequence). The CDR3 has 12 residues. V lost 3 bases, J lost 5 bases, and 1 base stayed unmatched. The CDR3 loop is CSARDRGDEQYF. Here the CDR3 DNA reads TGCAGTGCTAGGGACAGGGGGGACGAGCAGTACTTC.